A selection of T cell receptor beta chains follows, all from one sample in a study of T cell responses to AZD1222 COVID-19 vaccine. The protocol was immunoSEQ multiplex PCR, while the TCRdb copy is restricted to in-frame clones and leaves out a portion. This sample has some 150,000 clones, with around 89% found just once. The sequenced sample was peripheral blood, obtained on day 0 of MenACWY control vaccination. All receptors come from an adult in good health. Both conserved end residues are part of each CDR3. A D gene is named only where the DNA matches it firmly. Not all rows give a size; the values are once, few, many and, for expanded clones, a class.

V gene	J gene	D gene	clone size	CDR3 protein	CDR3 DNA
TRBV3-1/TRBV3-2	TRBJ2-4	TRBD2	.	CASSHRSGRANIQYF	TGTGCCAGCAGCCATCGTAGCGGGAGGGCAAACATTCAGTACTTC
TRBV5-8	TRBJ1-5	.	.	CASSFPEGEAQPQHF	TGTGCCAGCAGCTTCCCCGAAGGGGAGGCACAGCCCCAGCATTTT
TRBV29-1	TRBJ1-3	.	.	CSVGQAGNTIYF	TGCAGCGTTGGACAAGCTGGAAACACCATATATTTT
TRBV3-1/TRBV3-2	TRBJ2-3	.	.	CASSQIRDTDTQYF	TGTGCCAGCAGCCAAATACGGGACACAGATACGCAGTATTTT
TRBV5-1	TRBJ2-7	.	.	CASSLAGQVYEQYF	TGCGCCAGCAGCTTGGCCGGGCAGGTTTACGAGCAGTACTTC
TRBV24-1	TRBJ2-7	TRBD1	.	CATSVGQGSYEQYF	TGTGCCACCAGTGTGGGACAGGGAAGCTACGAGCAGTACTTC
TRBV13	TRBJ2-7	TRBD2	.	CASSGSGRVFEQYF	TGTGCCAGCAGCGGAAGCGGGAGGGTCTTCGAGCAGTACTTC
TRBV2	TRBJ1-3	TRBD1	few	CASSGQGAGNTIYF	TGTGCCAGCAGCGGACAGGGTGCTGGAAACACCATATATTTT
TRBV5-1	TRBJ1-4	TRBD1	.	CASSFAGQDQKLFF	TGCGCCAGCAGCTTCGCGGGACAGGACCAAAAACTGTTTTTT
TRBV4-3	TRBJ1-1	.	.	CASSIRQLNTEAFF	TGCGCCAGCAGCATCAGACAGCTGAACACTGAAGCTTTCTTT
TRBV4-3	TRBJ2-7	TRBD1	.	CASSQDSGQGAYEQYF	TGCGCCAGCAGCCAAGATAGCGGACAGGGGGCATACGAGCAGTACTTC
TRBV6-5	TRBJ1-4	.	.	CASSYSGGASEKLFF	TGTGCCAGCAGTTACTCTGGGGGGGCGAGTGAAAAACTGTTTTTT
TRBV7-2	TRBJ2-3	.	.	CASSLVGGSTDTQYF	TGTGCCAGCAGCTTAGTTGGCGGGAGCACAGATACGCAGTATTTT
TRBV7-2	TRBJ1-2	.	.	CASSLRDTLKYGYTF	TGTGCCAGCAGCTTAAGGGACACCTTGAAGTATGGCTACACCTTC
TRBV18	TRBJ1-5	.	.	CASSPPSRGSNQPQHF	TGTGCCAGCTCACCACCAAGCCGAGGTAGCAATCAGCCCCAGCATTTT
TRBV19	TRBJ2-1	TRBD1	.	CASSIGRDRGYNEQFF	TGTGCCAGTAGTATAGGTAGGGACAGGGGCTACAATGAGCAGTTCTTC
TRBV6-5	TRBJ2-1	.	.	CASTLDRYNEQFF	TGTGCCAGCACTTTGGACCGTTACAATGAGCAGTTCTTC
TRBV24-1	TRBJ2-7	.	.	CATSDHYAPYEQYF	TGTGCCACCAGTGATCATTACGCCCCCTACGAGCAGTACTTC
TRBV5-4	TRBJ2-7	TRBD1	.	CASSARQGEREQYF	TGTGCCAGCAGCGCACGACAGGGGGAGAGAGAGCAGTACTTC
TRBV11-3	TRBJ2-3	TRBD1	.	CASSPRDRGAGWSDTQYF	TGTGCCAGCAGCCCCCGGGACAGGGGAGCCGGGTGGTCAGATACGCAGTATTTT
TRBV6-5	TRBJ1-5	TRBD1	.	CASSKTGGNQPQHF	TGTGCCAGCAGCAAGACAGGGGGCAATCAGCCCCAGCATTTT
TRBV25-1	TRBJ2-7	TRBD2	.	CASSDTGPGGNEQYF	TGTGCCAGCAGCGATACGGGCCCCGGGGGGAACGAGCAGTACTTC
TRBV10-3	TRBJ1-4	TRBD1	.	CAIRAAAGTGEEKLFF	TGTGCCATCAGAGCCGCTGCCGGGACAGGGGAAGAAAAACTGTTTTTT
TRBV11-2	TRBJ1-5	.	.	CASSLGGKQPQHF	TGTGCCAGCAGCTTGGGAGGGAAACAGCCCCAGCATTTT
TRBV5-8	TRBJ2-3	.	.	CASSLINQPQYF	TGTGCCAGCAGCTTGATCAACCAACCGCAGTATTTT
TRBV7-2	TRBJ1-2	.	.	CASSRKVDGYTF	TGTGCCAGCAGCCGAAAAGTGGATGGCTACACCTTC
TRBV7-9	TRBJ1-4	TRBD1	.	CASSSDRLNEKLFF	TGTGCCAGCAGCTCGGACAGGCTTAATGAAAAACTGTTTTTT
TRBV7-9	TRBJ1-2	.	.	CASSSGRDGYTF	TGTGCCAGCAGCTCCGGGCGAGATGGCTACACCTTC
TRBV28	TRBJ2-5	TRBD2	.	CASTPGLALPGGQETQYF	TGTGCCAGCACCCCCGGACTAGCCCTCCCGGGGGGGCAAGAGACCCAGTACTTC
TRBV12-3/TRBV12-4	TRBJ1-1	.	once	CASSIDGIEAFF	TGTGCCAGCAGTATAGACGGTATTGAAGCTTTCTTT
TRBV19	TRBJ2-3	TRBD2	.	CASILAGGLTDTQYF	TGTGCCAGCATACTAGCGGGAGGCCTCACAGATACGCAGTATTTT
TRBV5-5	TRBJ1-1	TRBD1	.	CASSKLDRGPEAFF	TGTGCCAGCAGCAAGCTGGACAGGGGGCCTGAAGCTTTCTTT
TRBV5-5	TRBJ2-7	.	.	CASSRDTRRDEQYF	TGTGCCAGCAGCCGGGACACACGACGGGACGAGCAGTACTTC
TRBV7-9	TRBJ2-3	.	.	CASSYTDTQYF	TGTGCCAGCAGCTACACAGATACGCAGTATTTT
TRBV13	TRBJ2-2	.	.	CASSLPGRGDGELFF	TGTGCCAGCAGCTTACCTGGCAGGGGGGACGGGGAGCTGTTTTTT
TRBV15	TRBJ2-1	TRBD1	.	CATSRMLGQGSNEQFF	TGTGCCACCAGCAGAATGTTGGGACAGGGGTCCAATGAGCAGTTCTTC
TRBV7-2	TRBJ1-3	.	.	CASSLESSGNTIYF	TGTGCCAGCAGCTTGGAGAGCTCTGGAAACACCATATATTTT
TRBV6-6	TRBJ2-5	.	.	CATGAQETQYF	TGTGCCACAGGGGCACAAGAGACCCAGTACTTC
TRBV5-4	TRBJ2-2	.	.	CASSDLGGGTGELFF	TGTGCCAGCAGTGATTTGGGGGGCGGGACCGGGGAGCTGTTTTTT
TRBV4-2	TRBJ1-1	.	.	CASSKGTEAFF	TGTGCCAGCAGCAAAGGGACTGAAGCTTTCTTT
TRBV2	TRBJ1-2	.	.	CASSEALWTAWGYTF	TGTGCCAGCAGTGAAGCGCTCTGGACGGCATGGGGCTACACCTTC
TRBV7-3	TRBJ1-6	.	.	CASSLSSYNSPLHF	TGTGCCAGCAGCTTGAGCTCCTATAATTCACCCCTCCACTTT
TRBV2	TRBJ2-2	.	.	CASSVQGGTAGELFF	TGTGCCAGCAGTGTACAGGGGGGGACGGCCGGGGAGCTGTTTTTT
TRBV5-4	TRBJ1-1	.	.	CASSTPGGGTEAFF	TGTGCCAGCAGCACCCCGGGGGGTGGCACTGAAGCTTTCTTT
TRBV5-1	TRBJ2-3	TRBD2	.	CASSLTSGSSDTQYF	TGCGCCAGCAGCTTGACTAGCGGGAGCTCAGATACGCAGTATTTT
TRBV30	TRBJ1-3	.	.	CAWNRKSGNTIYF	TGTGCCTGGAACAGAAAGTCTGGAAACACCATATATTTT
TRBV19	TRBJ1-5	.	.	CASSIFRGNNQPQHF	TGTGCCAGTAGTATCTTCCGCGGGAACAATCAGCCCCAGCATTTT
TRBV11-2	TRBJ1-1	.	.	CASSPGGRTNTEAFF	TGTGCCAGCAGCCCTGGGGGACGGACGAACACTGAAGCTTTCTTT
TRBV30	TRBJ1-2	TRBD1	.	CALNRDRGSYGYTF	TGTGCCTTAAACCGGGACAGGGGATCCTATGGCTACACCTTC
TRBV30	TRBJ1-6	.	.	CAWSEPPGRSLHF	TGTGCCTGGAGTGAACCCCCTGGACGGTCCCTCCACTTT
TRBV9	TRBJ1-1	.	.	CASSVEENTEAFF	TGTGCCAGCAGCGTAGAGGAAAACACTGAAGCTTTCTTT
TRBV7-2	TRBJ1-6	.	.	CASSLGTTPLHF	TGTGCCAGCAGCTTAGGGACAACGCCCCTCCACTTT
TRBV4-2	TRBJ2-1	.	.	CASSLSGQGQFF	TGTGCCAGCAGCCTCTCGGGTCAGGGTCAGTTCTTC
TRBV6-5	TRBJ1-1	.	.	CASTTILRGETEAFF	TGTGCCAGCACCACAATTCTTAGGGGTGAGACTGAAGCTTTCTTT
TRBV7-2	TRBJ1-1	.	.	CASSYQGNTEAFF	TGTGCCAGCAGTTACCAGGGGAACACTGAAGCTTTCTTT
TRBV27	TRBJ1-6	.	few	CASSLGGVSPLHF	TGTGCCAGCAGTTTAGGGGGGGTATCTCCCCTCCACTTT
TRBV7-3	TRBJ1-2	.	.	CASSLFGGSGYTF	TGTGCCAGCAGCTTATTTGGAGGGTCGGGCTACACCTTC